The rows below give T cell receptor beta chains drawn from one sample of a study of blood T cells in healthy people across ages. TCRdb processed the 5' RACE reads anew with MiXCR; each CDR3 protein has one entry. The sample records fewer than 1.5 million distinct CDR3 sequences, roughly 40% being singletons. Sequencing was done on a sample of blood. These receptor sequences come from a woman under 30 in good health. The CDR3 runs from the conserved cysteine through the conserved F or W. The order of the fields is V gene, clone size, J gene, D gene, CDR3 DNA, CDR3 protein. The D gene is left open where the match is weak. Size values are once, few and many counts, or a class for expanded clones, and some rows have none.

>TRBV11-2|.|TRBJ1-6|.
TGTGTCAGCAGCTTAGTCGGGAGCTCACCCCTCCACTTT
CVSSLVGSSPLHF
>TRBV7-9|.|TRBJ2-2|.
TGTGCCAGCAGCTTAATGGCGAACACCGGGGAGCTGTTTTTT
CASSLMANTGELFF
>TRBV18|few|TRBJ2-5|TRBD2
TGTGCCAGCTCACGCCCGGGGACTAGCGGGGTGAATCACAATGAGCAGTACTTC
CASSRPGTSGVNHNEQYF
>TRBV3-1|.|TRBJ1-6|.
TGTGCCAGCGGTGAGGGGAACTATAATTCACCCCTCCACTTT
CASGEGNYNSPLHF
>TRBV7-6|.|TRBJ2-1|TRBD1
TGTGCCAGCAGCTTTGGGGACAGGGTTCGCAATGAGCAGTTCTTC
CASSFGDRVRNEQFF
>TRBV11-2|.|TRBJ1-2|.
TGTGCCAGCAGCTTAGTAAGGTCAGGGTTCTATGGCTACACCTTC
CASSLVRSGFYGYTF
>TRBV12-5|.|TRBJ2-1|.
TGTGCTAGTGGTTTGGCACCCCTGGGTATCCTACCCAATGAGCAGTTCTTC
CASGLAPLGILPNEQFF
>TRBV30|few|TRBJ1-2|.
TGTGCCTGGAGTGTAAATCAAAATGGCTACACCTTC
CAWSVNQNGYTF
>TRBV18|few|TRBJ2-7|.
TGTGCCAGCTCACCCCTGGAGAGCCTTACCTACGAGCAGTACTTC
CASSPLESLTYEQYF
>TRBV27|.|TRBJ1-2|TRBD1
TGTGCCAGCAGTTTATCTGGGACAGGTGGCTACACCTTC
CASSLSGTGGYTF
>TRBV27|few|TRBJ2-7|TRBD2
TGTGCCAGCAGTGTAGCGGGGCCCTACGAGCAGTACTTC
CASSVAGPYEQYF
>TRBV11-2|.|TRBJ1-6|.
TGTGCCAGCAGCCATTCGGGACATCCGAGCTCCTATAATTCACCCCTCCACTTT
CASSHSGHPSSYNSPLHF
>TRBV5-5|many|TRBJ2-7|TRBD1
TGTGCCAGCAGCCCCCAGGGGGCCATGGTTTCCTACGAGCAGTACTTC
CASSPQGAMVSYEQYF
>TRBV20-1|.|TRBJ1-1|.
TGCAGTGCTAAGAGGGTCGACAGGCCACGAAACACTGAAGCTTTCTTT
CSAKRVDRPRNTEAFF
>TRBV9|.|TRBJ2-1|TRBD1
TGTGCCCGCAGCCGGGACAGGGGAGGCAATGAGCAGTTCTTC
CARSRDRGGNEQFF